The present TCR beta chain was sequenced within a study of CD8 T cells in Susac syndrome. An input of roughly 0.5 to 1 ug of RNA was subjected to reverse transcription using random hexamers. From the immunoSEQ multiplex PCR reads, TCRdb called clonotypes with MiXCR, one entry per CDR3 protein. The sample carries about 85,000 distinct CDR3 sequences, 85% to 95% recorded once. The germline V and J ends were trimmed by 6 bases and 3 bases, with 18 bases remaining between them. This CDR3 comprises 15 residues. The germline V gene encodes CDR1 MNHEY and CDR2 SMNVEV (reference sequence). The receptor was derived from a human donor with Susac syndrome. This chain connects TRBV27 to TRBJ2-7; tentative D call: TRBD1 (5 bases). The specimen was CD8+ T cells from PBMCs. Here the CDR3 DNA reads TGTGCCAGCAGGCCAACGGACACCGACCTCTACGAGCAGTACTTC. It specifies CASRPTDTDLYEQYF.